Below, one T cell receptor (beta chain) is given with its context. Its target is unknown. Libraries were prepared by immunoSEQ multiplex PCR; TCRdb keeps only in-frame clonotypes and omits some of them. The sample has 30,000 to 40,000 clones; 93% are singletons. Germline CDR1 reads SGHTA; CDR2 reads FQGTGA. Trimming took 3 bases from V and 3 from J, leaving 8 bases between them. The CDR3 totals 13 residues. Time point: new active TB diagnosis, blood taken before or within 7 days of starting treatment. This entry belongs to a study of T cells in tuberculosis. Study in general: A South African cohort included IGRA-negative adolescents, latently infected IGRA-positive adolescents and adults with active tuberculosis.

Study-wide findings and caveats: Cases with active tuberculosis were adults, while controls were adolescents.

The TCR comes from an adult with tuberculosis. The J gene is TRBJ1-2, the V gene TRBV7-3; possibly TRBD1 for D (5 bases). The input for sequencing was PBMCs, taken at tuberculosis diagnosis. CDR3 coding DNA: TGTGCCAGCAGCTTTGGAGGGGACTATGGCTACACCTTC. This gives the protein CASSFGGDYGYTF.